This entry lists 23 T cell receptor beta chains sequenced from one sample in a study of cytomegalovirus exposure and HLA in healthy donors. In the PCR, 60 Vbeta and 13 Jbeta primers were used. Produced via immunoSEQ multiplex PCR; TCRdb's table is partial and in-frame only. The sample includes about 130,000 clones, roughly 82% seen only once; the top ten take roughly 1.2%. The sequencing sample was made of PBMCs. Receptor source: a boy aged 10-17 years in good health and CMV-seronegative.

The chain couples TRBV4-1 to TRBJ2-3, with D tentatively TRBD1 (6 bases). Germline V gene data show CDR1 as MGHRA and CDR2 as YSYEKL. Trimming shortened V by 6 bases and J by 0 bases, and 10 bases separated the two germline ends. CDR3 length: 14 residues. CDR3 sequence reads: CASRRTASTDTQYF. CDR3 in DNA: TGCGCCAGCAGAAGGACAGCTAGCACAGATACGCAGTATTTT.

The chain uses TRBV7-6 and TRBJ1-1; no definite D call. Germline V CDR1 and CDR2: SGHVS, FNYEAQ. V gave up 5 bases and J gave up 4 bases, with 11 bases separating them. The length of the CDR3 is 13 residues. CDR3 in DNA: TGTGCCAGCAGCCAGGTGGAGGGCACTGAAGCTTTCTTT. It specifies CASSQVEGTEAFF. Supplemented by reference TRBV7-6 and TRBJ1-1, the full variable domain reads GAGVSQSPRYKVTKRGQDVALRCDPISGHVSLYWYRQALGQGPEFLTYFNYEAQQDKSGLPNDRFSAERPEGSISTLTIQRTEQRDSAMYRCASSQVEGTEAFFGQGTRLTVV.

This rearrangement joins TRBV15 to TRBJ2-7; 7 nucleotides line up with TRBD2. The V and J ends lost 6 bases and 0 bases, in that order; junction bases with no gene match: 2. The CDR3 spans 13 residues. In germline, CDR1 is LNHNV, CDR2 YYDKDF (reference sequence). The CDR3 bases are TGTGCCACCAGGGGAGGGGACTCCTACGAGCAGTACTTC. It is translated as CATRGGDSYEQYF.

This chain uses TRBV4-2 with TRBJ2-1, with TRBD2 matching 15 bases. This CDR3 comprises 15 residues. The V and J ends lost 3 bases and 9 bases, in that order; junction bases with no gene match: 3. Germline loops: CDR1 LGHNA, CDR2 YNFKEQ. CDR3 amino acids: CASSHGLAGGTEQFF. CDR3 sequence (DNA): TGTGCCAGCAGCCACGGACTAGCGGGAGGGACTGAGCAGTTCTTC.

The chain couples TRBV11-2 to TRBJ1-1; 12 bases are shared with TRBD1. This CDR3 spans 19 amino acids. Germline CDR1 reads SGHAT; CDR2 reads FQNNGV. The ends lost 3 bases at V and 4 bases at J; junction bases unmatched: 15. CDR3 sequence: CASSFWRGQGAQGGTEAFF. The CDR3, as DNA: TGTGCCAGCAGCTTCTGGAGGGGACAGGGGGCGCAGGGCGGCACTGAAGCTTTCTTT.

The genes are TRBV11-2 and TRBJ2-1; 7 bases are shared with TRBD2. Germline V gene sequence: CDR1 SGHAT, CDR2 FQNNGV. V lost 4 bases, J lost 1 base, and 13 bases stayed unmatched. The CDR3 loop spans 18 amino acids. The CDR3 DNA reads TGTGCCAGCAGCTCTGGGGACTATCTCCTCTTGTCCTACAATGAGCAGTTCTTC. Protein: CASSSGDYLLLSYNEQFF.

V gene TRBV10-3 combines with J gene TRBJ2-7, with 7 bases aligning to TRBD1. V lost 3 bases and J lost 7; bases outside the gene matches: 3. CDR3 length equals 12 residues. CDR1 and CDR2 from the germline V gene are ENHRY and SYGVKD. This CDR3 is CAISDQDREQYF. The DNA of the CDR3 is TGTGCCATCAGTGACCAGGACAGGGAGCAGTACTTC.

The V call is TRBV29-1, the J call TRBJ2-3; 10 bases agree with TRBD2. V shed 0 bases, J shed 2 bases, and the junction held 5 bases outside the gene matches. This CDR3 comprises 16 residues. CDR1 SQVTM and CDR2 ANQGSEA come from the germline V gene. The CDR3 loop reads CSVEDRTSGVTDTQYF. For the CDR3, the DNA is TGCAGCGTTGAAGATCGAACTAGCGGGGTCACAGATACGCAGTATTTT.

The rearrangement joins TRBV4-3 to TRBJ1-1, with 10 bases fitting TRBD1. The CDR3 totals 16 residues. The J segment lost 0 bases and the V segment lost 4 bases, leaving 5 bases of the junction unmatched. The germline V gene has CDR1 LGHNA and CDR2 YSLEER. The CDR3 nucleotides are TGCGCCAGCAGCCCCAGACAGGGGGCCCTGAACACTGAAGCTTTCTTT. It specifies CASSPRQGALNTEAFF.

The J gene is TRBJ2-2, the V gene TRBV5-1; maybe TRBD1 (6 bases). The CDR3 is 16 amino acids. Germline CDR1 is SGHRS and CDR2 is YFSETQ. Trimming took off 2 bases at V and 0 bases at J, with 11 bases between the two ends. The CDR3 bases are TGCGCCAGCAGCTTCGAGACAGGTGCGAACACCGGGGAGCTGTTTTTT. This sequence encodes CASSFETGANTGELFF.

This rearrangement joins TRBV4-3 to TRBJ2-3; tentatively, D is TRBD1 (6 bases). Looked up from germline, CDR1 is LGHNA and CDR2 is YSLEER. V was pared by 0 bases and J by 5 bases, with 18 bases between. CDR3 length: 17 residues. The CDR3 spells CASSQDWDTSRGDTQYF. CDR3 coding DNA: TGCGCCAGCAGCCAAGATTGGGACACCTCCCGAGGAGATACGCAGTATTTT.

V and J are TRBV2 and TRBJ2-1; 9 bases line up with TRBD2. Germline lookup yields CDR1 SNHLY and CDR2 FYNNEI. The CDR3 runs 14 residues. V gave up 2 bases and J gave up 8 bases; unmatched junction bases: 4. The CDR3 sequence is CASSELAGNDEQFF. The CDR3, as DNA: TGTGCCAGCAGTGAACTAGCGGGAAACGATGAGCAGTTCTTC.

This CDR3 reads CAWSAGGTGNTIYF. CDR3 bases: TGTGCCTGGAGTGCAGGGGGAACTGGAAACACCATATATTTT. V gene TRBV30 combines with J gene TRBJ1-3; 7 positions match TRBD1. The V and J ends lost 1 base and 2 bases, in that order; junction bases with no gene match: 2. The CDR3 runs 14 residues. Germline V gives CDR1 GTSNPN, CDR2 SVGIG (reference sequence).

The chain uses TRBV6-1 and TRBJ2-3; 10 bases agree with TRBD2. The V gene end was trimmed by 10 bases and the J gene end by 3 bases; junction bases not matched to a gene: 4. This CDR3 comprises 13 residues. CDR1 and CDR2 from the germline V gene are MNHNS and SASEGT. The CDR3 here is CATQTSGTDTQYF. The CDR3 nucleotides read TGTGCCACCCAGACTAGCGGGACAGATACGCAGTATTTT.

The V and J genes are TRBV11-2 and TRBJ2-5; 7 bases line up with TRBD1. Germline values: CDR1 SGHAT, CDR2 FQNNGV. There are 15 residues in the CDR3. Germline trimming cut 3 bases from V and 2 bases from J; bases unmatched to any gene: 6. The chain's CDR3 is CASSLGTDTQETQYF. The CDR3 region has the DNA TGTGCCAGCAGCTTGGGGACAGACACTCAAGAGACCCAGTACTTC. Supplemented by reference TRBV11-2 and TRBJ2-5, the full variable domain reads EAGVAQSPRYKIIEKRQSVAFWCNPISGHATLYWYQQILGQGPKLLIQFQNNGVVDDSQLPKDRFSAERLKGVDSTLKIQPAKLEDSAVYLCASSLGTDTQETQYFGPGTRLLVL.

This clone was counted only a few times. V and J are TRBV19 and TRBJ2-5; 7 positions agree with TRBD1. Germline V gene lookup returns CDR1 LNHDA and CDR2 SQIVND (reference sequence). V lost 4 bases, J lost 4 bases, and 3 bases stayed unmatched. The CDR3 runs to 13 residues. CDR3 DNA: TGTGCCAGTAGTAGCAGACAGGGAGAGACCCAGTACTTC. Protein sequence: CASSSRQGETQYF.

The chain joins TRBV6-5 to TRBJ1-5, with 9 bases aligning to TRBD1. With V trimmed by 5 bases and J by 4 bases, 6 bases remained unmatched. Germline V gives CDR1 MNHEY, CDR2 SVGAGI. CDR3 length: 15 residues. Written as DNA, the CDR3 is TGTGCCAGCAGTGCCGGGACAGGGAGAAATCAGCCCCAGCATTTT. It codes for CASSAGTGRNQPQHF.

In this sample, this clone turned up once. The chain is built from TRBV15 and TRBJ2-7, with D possibly being TRBD2 (7 bases). The CDR3 length is 16 residues. The germline V gene has CDR1 LNHNV and CDR2 YYDKDF (reference sequence). The ends were cut back, 1 base at V and 4 bases at J, with 17 bases in the middle. CDR3 bases: TGTGCCACCAGCAGAGGAGGGGGAGGGAGAATGTACGAGCAGTACTTC. Protein product: CATSRGGGGRMYEQYF.

This sequence joins TRBV6-5 and TRBJ1-1; tentatively, D is TRBD1 (5 bases). The CDR3 loop spans 11 amino acids. V gave up 5 bases and J gave up 6 bases, with 7 bases separating them. Germline lookup yields CDR1 MNHEY and CDR2 SVGAGI. DNA for the CDR3: TGTGCCAGCAGTCAGGGCCCTGAAGCTTTCTTT. Residues: CASSQGPEAFF.

The chain joins TRBV6-5 to TRBJ1-2, with 7 bases identical to TRBD1. The germline V gene has CDR1 MNHEY and CDR2 SVGAGI. The CDR3 is 13 amino acids. V was clipped by 6 bases and J by 8 bases; unmatched bases: 9. Here the CDR3 DNA reads TGTGCCAGCAGGGCCTACCCAGGGGGAGGCTACACCTTC. Its translation is CASRAYPGGGYTF.

CDR3 sequence reads: CASSQLADEQYF. DNA for the CDR3: TGCGCCAGCAGTCAACTAGCGGACGAGCAGTACTTC. V is TRBV5-1 and J is TRBJ2-7; 8 nucleotides line up with TRBD2. The CDR3 extends over 12 amino acids. The V gene end was trimmed by 5 bases and the J gene end by 5 bases; junction bases not matched to a gene: 3. Germline V gene sequence: CDR1 SGHRS, CDR2 YFSETQ.

The chain couples TRBV11-2 to TRBJ2-5; 10 bases fit TRBD2. This CDR3 is built from 13 residues. J lost 5 bases, V lost 5 bases, and 2 bases had no gene match. Germline CDR1 reads SGHAT; CDR2 reads FQNNGV. The CDR3 reads CASSRTSGETQYF. The CDR3 DNA sequence: TGTGCCAGCAGCCGGACTAGCGGCGAGACCCAGTACTTC.

V and J are TRBV21-1 and TRBJ2-2; the D call of TRBD2 is as the table states it, not checked on the DNA. TRBV21-1 is flagged as a pseudogene. This CDR3 is built from 23 residues. The chain's CDR3 is CASSTGVRQGGLAGGPKYGELFF. CDR3 in DNA: TGTGCCAGCAGCACCGGAGTTCGCCAGGGAGGACTAGCGGGAGGGCCGAAATACGGGGAGCTGTTTTTT.